This T cell receptor (beta chain) was sequenced in a study of Ad26.COV2.S vaccination and SARS-CoV-2 variants. Broader study findings: Similar non-spike TCR breadth was seen in vaccine and placebo recipients. The placebo group had lower spike-specific TCR breadth than the vaccine recipients did. Total responses of T cells may have been underestimated by the analyses of TCR breadth and depth. Breadth, reportedly substantial, characterized the spike-specific CD8+ and CD4+ T cell responses after vaccination.

As concerns this clone: Its antigen is still unknown.

Only in-frame clones appear in the TCRdb table, and some are missing; sequencing was by immunoSEQ multiplex PCR. The sample shows about 94,000 clones, 82% of them seen only once. V lost 5 bases and J 0 bases, leaving 10 bases between the germline ends. Looked up from germline, CDR1 is SEHNR and CDR2 is FQNEAQ (reference sequence). The CDR3 is made up of 14 amino acids. This receptor was identified in a human donor who had recovered from COVID-19. The gene calls are TRBV7-9 and TRBJ1-2; D not resolved. The sample in question was peripheral blood, obtained after recovery from COVID-19. The CDR3 region has the DNA TGTGCCAGCAGCGCGGTTACAGCTAACTATGGCTACACCTTC. This gives the protein CASSAVTANYGYTF.